A few counts support the clone carrying this T cell receptor beta chain. Germline V CDR1 and CDR2: KGHSH, LQKENI. With 3 bases removed from V and 5 bases from J, the gap between germline ends came to 9 bases. The CDR3 is 13 residues long. TCRdb reanalysed the 5' RACE reads using MiXCR and keeps one entry per CDR3 protein. The repertoire holds tens of thousands of distinct CDR3 sequences, with around 12% as singletons. The data were taken from a study of early T cells in non-severe SARS-CoV-2 infection. The sequencing used whole blood, collected at baseline. The origin of this receptor is an adult who was a healthcare worker with PCR-confirmed SARS-CoV-2 infection or an uninfected control (not recorded which). J is TRBJ2-3 and V is TRBV18; no clear D gene. The CDR3 nucleotides are TGTGCCAGCTCACCTGGTTCGCAAGATACGCAGTATTTT. Protein product: CASSPGSQDTQYF.